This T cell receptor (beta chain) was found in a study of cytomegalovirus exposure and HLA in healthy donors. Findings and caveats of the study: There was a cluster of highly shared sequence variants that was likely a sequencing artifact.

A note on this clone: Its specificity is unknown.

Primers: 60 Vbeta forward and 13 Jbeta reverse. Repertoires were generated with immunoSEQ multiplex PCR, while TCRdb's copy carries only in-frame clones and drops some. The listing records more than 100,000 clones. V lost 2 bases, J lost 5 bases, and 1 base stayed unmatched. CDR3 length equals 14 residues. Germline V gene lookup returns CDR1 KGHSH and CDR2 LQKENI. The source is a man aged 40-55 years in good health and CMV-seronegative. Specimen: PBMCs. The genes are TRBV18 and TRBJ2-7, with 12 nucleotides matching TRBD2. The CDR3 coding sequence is TGTGCCAGCTCACCAAGACTAGCGGGAGACGAGCAGTACTTC. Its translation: CASSPRLAGDEQYF.